The 32 T cell receptor beta chains presented below share a single source sample, sequenced in a study of blood T cell repertoires in COVID-19. Repertoires were generated with immunoSEQ multiplex PCR, while TCRdb's copy carries only in-frame clones and drops some. The sample lists around 130,000 clones; roughly 80% were seen once. Sequences were obtained from peripheral blood. These receptors were obtained from a woman of 80 years or more with acute or convalescent COVID-19.

The V call is TRBV6-2 or TRBV6-3, the J call TRBJ1-1; no clear D. V was shortened by 6 bases and J by 7 bases, with 15 bases between the two germline ends. This CDR3 is built from 13 residues. The V gene's germline CDR1 is MNHEY and CDR2 SVGEGT. Written as DNA, the CDR3 is TGTGCCAGCAGCCAACCAATCCGAGGTGAAGCTTTCTTT. It specifies CASSQPIRGEAFF.

The chain combines TRBV19 with TRBJ1-1, with a weak D call TRBD1 (6 bases). The CDR3 has 15 amino acids. Germline V CDR1 and CDR2: LNHDA, SQIVND (reference sequence). With 5 bases removed from V and 1 base from J, the gap between germline ends came to 14 bases. CDR3 DNA sequence: TGTGCCAGTAGTTCGCGACAGGCGACGAACACTGAAGCTTTCTTT. Translation gives CASSSRQATNTEAFF. Combining the CDR3 with reference TRBV19 and TRBJ1-1 gives the whole variable domain DGGITQSPKYLFRKEGQNVTLSCEQNLNHDAMYWYRQDPGQGLRLIYYSQIVNDFQKGDIAEGYSVSREKKESFPLTVTSAQKNPTAFYLCASSSRQATNTEAFFGQGTRLTVV.

The V and J genes are TRBV20-1 and TRBJ2-3; 9 bases are a match to TRBD2. Per the germline V gene, CDR1 is DFQATT and CDR2 is SNEGSKA (reference sequence). The CDR3 runs to 13 residues. Losses at the gene ends were 6 bases for V and 6 bases for J; bases not matched to a gene: 7. The DNA for the CDR3 is TGCAGTGCGAGTTTAGCGGGAGCTGATACGCAGTATTTT. The encoded protein is CSASLAGADTQYF.

A note on this clone: Different DNA sequences within this sample yield the same CDR3. The genes are TRBV30 and TRBJ1-6, with D tentatively TRBD1 (5 bases). Per germline, CDR1 GTSNPN and CDR2 SVGIG (reference sequence). Trimming shortened V by 3 bases and J by 7 bases, and 10 bases separated the two germline ends. This CDR3 is built from 13 residues. CDR3 amino acids: CAWSGQGNSPLHF. The CDR3 DNA reads as TGTGCCTGGAGCGGGCAGGGAAATTCACCCCTCCACTTT.

The V and J genes are TRBV19 and TRBJ1-5; 7 positions match TRBD1. CDR1 LNHDA and CDR2 SQIVND come from the germline V gene (reference sequence). V shed 3 bases and J 4 bases; nucleotides not matched to a gene: 6. The CDR3 consists of 15 residues. CDR3: CASSIRGQKNQPQHF. The DNA of the CDR3 is TGTGCCAGTAGTATCAGGGGACAGAAGAATCAGCCCCAGCATTTT.

This clone occurred a few times. This sequence joins TRBV6-2 or TRBV6-3 and TRBJ1-5; 10 nucleotides align to TRBD1. V trimming: 2 bases; J trimming: 4 bases; junction bases outside the gene matches: 11. Germline V gene lookup returns CDR1 MNHEY and CDR2 SVGEGT. CDR3 length: 18 amino acids. Here the CDR3 reads CASSYPRQGALGNQPQHF. CDR3 bases: TGTGCCAGCAGTTACCCCCGACAGGGGGCATTAGGGAATCAGCCCCAGCATTTT.

The gene calls are TRBV7-2 and TRBJ1-2; 7 nucleotides align to TRBD1. Trimming took 5 bases from V and 4 from J; bases not matched to a gene: 10. Per germline, CDR1 SGHTA and CDR2 FQGNSA. CDR3 length equals 15 residues. The CDR3 region has the DNA TGTGCCAGCAGCCCTTCAAGCACAGGGGCCTATGGCTACACCTTC. Amino acids: CASSPSSTGAYGYTF.

This chain connects TRBV12-3 or TRBV12-4 to TRBJ1-2; D may be TRBD1 (5 bases). This CDR3 is 12 amino acids long. Deletions cut 3 bases from V and 8 bases from J, with 10 bases between. CDR3 nucleotide sequence: TGTGCCAGCAGTTTGGGGGGACCCGGCTACACCTTC. It encodes CASSLGGPGYTF.

Details on this clone: Other DNA sequences of this sample code for an identical CDR3. The chain joins TRBV29-1 to TRBJ2-5; a possible D gene is TRBD1 (6 bases). The CDR3 is made up of 12 amino acids. Trimming stripped 6 bases from V and 2 bases from J, with 10 bases between. Per the germline V gene, CDR1 is SQVTM and CDR2 is ANQGSEA. Here the CDR3 DNA reads TGCAGCGTAAGGACAGATCAAGAGACCCAGTACTTC. This gives the protein CSVRTDQETQYF.

The rearrangement joins TRBV18 to TRBJ2-2; TRBD2 matches 12 bases. Germline lookup yields CDR1 KGHSH and CDR2 LQKENI. The V and J ends lost 3 bases and 0 bases, in that order; junction bases with no gene match: 2. This CDR3 region has 17 residues. CDR3 amino acids: CASSPRTSGTNTGELFF. CDR3 in DNA: TGTGCCAGCTCACCCCGGACTAGCGGGACGAACACCGGGGAGCTGTTTTTT.

The genes are TRBV6-5 and TRBJ2-7; 7 bases are shared with TRBD1. Trimming took 7 bases from V and 0 from J; bases not matched to a gene: 6. CDR1 and CDR2 (germline): MNHEY, SVGAGI. The CDR3 has 14 residues. The CDR3 coding sequence is TGTGCCAGCACGGGACAGCTGAGCTCCTACGAGCAGTACTTC. Protein product: CASTGQLSSYEQYF.

The CDR3 DNA follows: TGTGCCAGCAGTGAGGGGGGGATCCTGGGCGAGCAGTACTTC. Amino acid sequence: CASSEGGILGEQYF. The rearrangement links TRBV2 to TRBJ2-7, with 7 bases lining up with TRBD2. V lost 3 bases, J lost 6 bases, and 8 bases stayed unmatched. The CDR3 is 14 residues long. The germline V gene has CDR1 SNHLY and CDR2 FYNNEI.

The sample holds a few counts of this clone. The V call is TRBV29-1, the J call TRBJ2-3; 10 bases align to TRBD1. V lost 7 bases to trimming and J lost 3 bases; unmatched junction nucleotides: 1. CDR3 length: 12 residues. Germline assignment: CDR1 SQVTM and CDR2 ANQGSEA. The CDR3 coding sequence is TGCAGCGGGGGACAGGGGACAGATACGCAGTATTTT. This codes for CSGGQGTDTQYF.

The chain uses TRBV6-6 and TRBJ2-7; 7 bases agree with TRBD2. V dropped 10 bases and J dropped 0; count of bases not matched to a gene: 6. The CDR3 runs 13 residues. Germline V gene sequence: CDR1 MNHNY, CDR2 SVGAGI (reference sequence). In nucleotides, the CDR3 is TGTGCCACGGGGCGGGGGATCTCCTACGAGCAGTACTTC. The encoded protein is CATGRGISYEQYF.

This clone appeared once. CDR3 amino acids: CASSHGFGYTF. CDR3 sequence (DNA): TGTGCCAGCAGCCACGGTTTTGGCTACACCTTC. This sequence joins TRBV14 and TRBJ1-2; D is uncertain. This CDR3 has 11 amino acids. Trimming took off 3 bases at V and 7 bases at J, with 6 bases between the two ends. Germline V lookup: CDR1 SGHDN, CDR2 FVKESK. The entire variable domain, with the rest obtained from reference TRBV14 and TRBJ1-2, is as follows: EAGVTQFPSHSVIEKGQTVTLRCDPISGHDNLYWYRRVMGKEIKFLLHFVKESKQDESGMPNNRFLAERTGGTYSTLKVQPAELEDSGVYFCASSHGFGYTFGSGTRLTVV.

The chain has TRBV9 and TRBJ2-1; 11 nucleotides line up with TRBD2. V trimming: 4 bases; J trimming: 6 bases; junction bases outside the gene matches: 6. The germline V gene has CDR1 SGDLS and CDR2 YYNGEE. The CDR3 contains 15 residues. CDR3 sequence reads: CASSPHGTSGNEQFF. As DNA, the CDR3 is TGTGCCAGCAGCCCCCACGGGACTAGCGGCAATGAGCAGTTCTTC.

This clone was observed a few times. This sequence joins TRBV7-9 and TRBJ2-5, with 12 bases fitting TRBD2. This CDR3 is built from 15 residues. V shed 1 base, J shed 5 bases, and the junction held 2 bases outside the gene matches. Per the germline V gene, CDR1 is SEHNR and CDR2 is FQNEAQ (reference sequence). CDR3 amino acids: CASSLGLAGDETQYF. The CDR3, as DNA: TGTGCCAGCAGCTTAGGACTAGCGGGAGATGAGACCCAGTACTTC.

The CDR3 here is CASSRSHRGRSSPLHF. The CDR3 nucleotides are TGCGCCAGCAGCCGTTCCCACAGGGGTAGAAGTTCACCCCTCCACTTT. The chain couples TRBV4-3 to TRBJ1-6; 7 bases align to TRBD1. Germline CDR1 is LGHNA and CDR2 is YSLEER. The CDR3 totals 16 residues. Unmatched junction bases numbered 12, after V lost 4 bases and J lost 9 bases.

This rearrangement joins TRBV19 to TRBJ1-5, with TRBD1 matching over 7 bases. The J segment lost 0 bases and the V segment lost 6 bases, leaving 5 bases of the junction unmatched. CDR1 and CDR2 from the germline V gene are LNHDA and SQIVND (reference sequence). CDR3 length: 15 amino acids. The CDR3 spells CASSAGTVSNQPQHF. CDR3 nucleotides: TGTGCCAGTAGCGCCGGGACAGTTAGCAATCAGCCCCAGCATTTT.

This chain uses TRBV18 with TRBJ1-1, with TRBD1 matching over 8 bases. Per the germline V gene, CDR1 is KGHSH and CDR2 is LQKENI. J gave up 1 base and V 3 bases, and 4 bases lay outside the gene matches. CDR3 length: 15 residues. The CDR3 spells CASSPADRANTEAFF. In nucleotides, the CDR3 is TGTGCCAGCTCACCGGCGGACAGGGCGAACACTGAAGCTTTCTTT.

The chain employs TRBV13 and TRBJ1-3, with 8 bases lining up with TRBD1. Germline CDR1 is PRHDT and CDR2 is FYEKMQ (reference sequence). Trimming removed 5 bases from V and 1 base from J; junction bases left unmatched: 7. The CDR3 consists of 16 residues. The CDR3 reads CASSPRGPRSGNTIYF. The CDR3 DNA reads as TGTGCCAGCAGCCCCAGGGGGCCCCGTTCTGGAAACACCATATATTTT. The full variable domain, in which reference TRBV13 and TRBJ1-3 provide the parts outside the CDR3, is AAGVIQSPRHLIKEKRETATLKCYPIPRHDTVYWYQQGPGQDPQFLISFYEKMQSDKGSIPDRFSAQQFSDYHSELNMSSLELGDSALYFCASSPRGPRSGNTIYFGEGSWLTVV.

Of note for this clone: The junction and the germline gene differ at one end; a read error may be behind it. The chain joins TRBV30 to TRBJ2-5; 7 bases align to TRBD1. Germline CDR1 reads GTSNPN; CDR2 reads SVGIG (reference sequence). There are 15 residues in the CDR3. CDR3 sequence: CTWSRGTGQQETQYF. DNA of the CDR3: TGTACCTGGAGTAGAGGGACGGGACAGCAAGAGACCCAGTACTTC.

The chain is built from TRBV12-3 or TRBV12-4 and TRBJ1-4; D is perhaps TRBD1 (5 bases). V gave up 5 bases and J gave up 7 bases, with 11 bases separating them. The CDR3 runs to 13 residues. The DNA of the CDR3 is TGTGCCAGCAGTCCTCCGGGGGGTGAAAAACTGTTTTTT. Translating it yields CASSPPGGEKLFF.

This sequence joins TRBV2 and TRBJ1-5; D unclear. From germline, CDR1 is SNHLY and CDR2 FYNNEI. V lost 6 bases and J 0 bases, leaving 12 bases between the germline ends. The CDR3 runs to 15 residues. CDR3 nucleotides: TGTGCCAGCAGGAGGGCAACAAATAGCAATCAGCCCCAGCATTTT. Amino acid sequence: CASRRATNSNQPQHF. Full variable domain (remainder filled in from reference TRBV2 and TRBJ1-5): EPEVTQTPSHQVTQMGQEVILRCVPISNHLYFYWYRQILGQKVEFLVSFYNNEISEKSEIFDDQFSVERPDGSNFTLKIRSTKLEDSAMYFCASRRATNSNQPQHFGDGTRLSIL.

The chain has TRBV7-9 and TRBJ1-2, with 8 bases identical to TRBD1. This CDR3 is 15 amino acids long. CDR1 is SEHNR, CDR2 FQNEAQ, per germline (reference sequence). V lost 4 bases, J lost 5 bases, and 9 bases stayed unmatched. CDR3 DNA sequence: TGTGCCAGCAGCTATGATCCGGGACAGGAGTATGGCTACACCTTC. It specifies CASSYDPGQEYGYTF.

This clone was recorded a few times. The chain couples TRBV2 to TRBJ1-1; possibly TRBD1 for D (6 bases). The germline V gene encodes CDR1 SNHLY and CDR2 FYNNEI. V was pared by 7 bases and J by 5 bases, with 14 bases between. There are 13 residues in the CDR3. The CDR3 protein is CASTRGGITEAFF. The CDR3 region has the DNA TGTGCCAGCACTAGAGGGGGAATTACTGAAGCTTTCTTT.

The table lists this clone with a few counts. The chain combines TRBV5-1 with TRBJ1-2; 9 positions agree with TRBD1. Losses at the gene ends were 0 bases for V and 2 bases for J; bases not matched to a gene: 2. Looked up from germline, CDR1 is SGHRS and CDR2 is YFSETQ. The CDR3 extends over 15 amino acids. This chain's CDR3 is CASSLGTGENYGYTF. The CDR3 bases are TGCGCCAGCAGCTTGGGGACAGGGGAGAACTATGGCTACACCTTC.

The rearrangement uses TRBV30 and TRBJ1-5; D ambiguous. Germline V CDR1 and CDR2: GTSNPN, SVGIG (reference sequence). Trimming left V 2 bases short and J 7 bases short, with 18 bases between. This CDR3 has 15 residues. CDR3 protein: CAWSQGEVWRQPQHF. As DNA, the CDR3 is TGTGCCTGGAGTCAAGGCGAGGTATGGAGGCAGCCCCAGCATTTT.

This chain uses TRBV19 with TRBJ2-7; the D gene is possibly TRBD1 (6 bases). The CDR3 is 14 amino acids. The germline CDR1 and CDR2 sequences are LNHDA and SQIVND (reference sequence). The V end lost 5 bases, the J end lost 2 bases, and 13 bases lay between the germline ends. CDR3 nucleotide sequence: TGTGCCAGTAGTCGTCAGGGGATAACCTACGAGCAGTACTTC. Amino acid sequence: CASSRQGITYEQYF.

The CDR3 nucleotides read TGTGCCAGCAGCGACCTTTCGGGACAGGAGAACTATGGCTACACCTTC. Encoded protein: CASSDLSGQENYGYTF. The V gene is TRBV6-2 or TRBV6-3, the J gene TRBJ1-2; TRBD1 agrees at 8 bases. The CDR3 is 16 residues long. With V trimmed by 6 bases and J by 2 bases, 11 bases remained unmatched. Germline values: CDR1 MNHEY, CDR2 SVGEGT.

In its sample, this clone was seen a few times. CDR3 sequence reads: CASSPPGTGTQPQHF. CDR3 sequence (DNA): TGTGCCAGCTCACCACCGGGGACAGGGACCCAGCCCCAGCATTTT. This chain joins TRBV18 and TRBJ1-5; the match to TRBD1 covers 9 bases. The germline gives CDR1 KGHSH, CDR2 LQKENI. Trimming removed 0 bases from V and 7 bases from J; junction bases left unmatched: 4. The CDR3 loop spans 15 amino acids. Together with reference TRBV18 and TRBJ1-5, the CDR3 gives the full variable domain: NAGVMQNPRHLVRRRGQEARLRCSPMKGHSHVYWYRQLPEEGLKFMVYLQKENIIDESGMPKERFSAEFPKEGPSILRIQQVVRGDSAAYFCASSPPGTGTQPQHFGDGTRLSIL.

J is TRBJ1-6 and V is TRBV12-3 or TRBV12-4; TRBD1 is a possible D gene (5 bases). CDR3 size: 13 residues. V gave up 2 bases and J gave up 10 bases, with 9 bases separating them. As DNA, the CDR3 is TGTGCCAGCAGTTTAAGGGGTGGATCACCCCTCCACTTT. Translating gives CASSLRGGSPLHF.